This entry features one T cell receptor (beta chain) sequence. What it binds is unknown. The entry originates in a study of Ad26.COV2.S vaccination and SARS-CoV-2 variants. Regarding the study as a whole: The study found higher spike-specific TCR breadth in vaccine than placebo recipients. There was reportedly substantial breadth in spike-specific CD8+ and CD4+ T cell responses after vaccination.

This CDR3 is 13 amino acids long. Germline V gene sequence: CDR1 LNHDA, CDR2 SQIVND (reference sequence). V lost 5 bases to trimming and J lost 7 bases, with 14 bases between them. Profiled with immunoSEQ multiplex PCR; TCRdb holds only in-frame clones, not every one. This table has hundreds of thousands of clones, just over 90% appearing once. The receptor comes from a human donor who had recovered from COVID-19. This chain links TRBV19 with TRBJ2-5, with unresolved D. Sequences were derived from peripheral blood, sampled after recovery from COVID-19. The CDR3 sequence is CASSQDGESTQYF. CDR3 DNA sequence: TGTGCCAGTAGTCAGGACGGTGAGTCGACCCAGTACTTC. Looking up the rest from reference TRBV19 and TRBJ2-5 gives the full variable domain: DGGITQSPKYLFRKEGQNVTLSCEQNLNHDAMYWYRQDPGQGLRLIYYSQIVNDFQKGDIAEGYSVSREKKESFPLTVTSAQKNPTAFYLCASSQDGESTQYFGPGTRLLVL.